The clone carrying this T cell receptor (beta chain) was seen a handful of times. Its antigen remains unknown. Each 10 ml fresh peripheral blood draw supplied the PBMCs. This sample stems from a study of T cells in Graves' hyperthyroidism and ophthalmopathy. Study as a whole: Peripheral blood was obtained at initial diagnosis, preceding any treatment. Study outcomes and limitations: Most thyroid clonotypes expanded above 0.001 were also detected in blood. Before onset, ophthalmopathy was predicted by the model a median roughly 6.8 months earlier.

This CDR3 comprises 16 residues. V was cut by 3 bases and J by 7 bases, with 19 bases left in between. TCR beta CDR3 region amplification was performed from RNA transcripts. First-round RT-PCR targeting the TCR CDR3 was performed with the HTBI primer set. TCRdb re-analysed the multiplex PCR reads in MiXCR, keeping a single row per CDR3 protein. The sample has 250,000 to 300,000 distinct CDR3 sequences, roughly 19% seen once. This sequence joins TRBV12-3 or TRBV12-4 and TRBJ2-1; a weak D match, TRBD2 (6 bases). The sample comprised blood. This receptor was identified in a man between 45 and 60 years old with Graves' ophthalmopathy. CDR3 sequence reads: CASSFTLEGSWNEQFF. The CDR3 nucleotides are TGTGCCAGCAGTTTTACCCTGGAGGGGAGCTGGAATGAGCAGTTCTTC.